The TCR beta chain described here comes from a study of identical twins. The study's findings and limits: Conclusions leaned on cross-sectional statistical analysis and did not track the same donors over time. Alpha sequences out of frame and shared by twins had excess low generation probability.

The CDR3 is made up of 15 amino acids. V lost 5 bases to trimming and J lost 2 bases; unmatched junction nucleotides: 4. Per germline, CDR1 MDHEN and CDR2 SYDVKM. TCRdb re-called the 5' RACE reads through MiXCR, storing one row per CDR3 protein. The table lists roughly 630,000 distinct CDR3 sequences, less than 9% of them singletons. This clonotype was seen more than once but under ten times. Its antigen is as yet unknown. In addition, the sample was reused for a study of yellow fever vaccine responses in identical twins. That study adds: Among the twins, the vaccine T cell response reportedly seemed partly convergent and partly personalized.

The gene calls are TRBV28 and TRBJ2-7; 12 positions match TRBD1. The material sequenced was PBMCs. This receptor was obtained from a woman aged 18-29 years in good health. The chain's CDR3 is CASSIGTGGPYEQYF. In DNA form, the CDR3 reads TGTGCCAGCAGTATCGGGACAGGGGGCCCCTACGAGCAGTACTTC.